Presented here are 20 T cell receptor beta chains from one specimen sequenced in a study of blood T cells in healthy people across ages. Then a second PCR, running about 6 to 11 cycles, was carried out with a sample-barcoded 5' primer and a J-beta primer mix. Using its own MiXCR run on the 5' RACE reads, TCRdb lists one record per CDR3 protein. The table lists approximately 600,000 distinct CDR3 sequences, around three fifths of them singletons, with 35% to 40% in the top ten. The sequenced sample consisted of blood. The source of these receptors is a man aged 60 to 69 in good health.

The CDR3 sequence is CASSLRTSGGHEQYF. For the CDR3, the DNA is TGCGCCAGCAGCTTAAGGACTAGCGGGGGACATGAGCAGTACTTC. V usage is TRBV5-1 and J usage is TRBJ2-5; 13 positions agree with TRBD2. J lost 11 bases, V lost 2 bases, and 9 bases had no gene match. The CDR3 has 15 amino acids. The germline CDR1 and CDR2 sequences are SGHRS and YFSETQ.

In its sample, this clonotype was seen once. The chain uses TRBV3-1 and TRBJ2-1; no definite D call. CDR1 and CDR2 (germline): LGHDT, YNNKEL (reference sequence). V shed 2 bases and J shed 6 bases, with 8 bases lying between them. The CDR3 consists of 13 residues. The CDR3 here is CASSQLLGNEQFF. The CDR3 DNA is TGTGCCAGCAGCCAACTCCTGGGCAATGAGCAGTTCTTC.

The chain couples TRBV21-1 to TRBJ2-5; no check of the table's D call, TRBD1, against the DNA was made. TRBV21-1 is assigned pseudogene status. The CDR3 spans 15 residues. CDR3 coding DNA: TGTGCCAGCAGCCCAACCCCAGGGGTGGGGGAGACCCAGTACTTC. Its protein product is CASSPTPGVGETQYF.

As regards this clonotype: One junction end does not reproduce the germline sequence, and a read error may be involved. V gene TRBV5-1 combines with J gene TRBJ1-2, with TRBD1 as a possible D gene (5 bases). Germline V gene lookup returns CDR1 SGHRS and CDR2 YFSETQ. The CDR3 contains 14 residues. This CDR3 is CASSSGDPSYGYTF. CDR3 DNA sequence: TGCGCCAGCAGCTCGGGGGACCCAAGTTATGGTTACACCTTC.

The DNA of the CDR3 is TGCGCCAGCAGCTGGGGGGACAGGGTCCGCACAGATACGCAGTATTTT. This sequence encodes CASSWGDRVRTDTQYF. V and J are TRBV5-1 and TRBJ2-3; the match to TRBD1 covers 9 bases. Germline CDR1 is SGHRS and CDR2 is YFSETQ. Trimming cost V 3 bases and J 1 base; bases outside gene matches: 6. The CDR3 has 16 amino acids.

V gene TRBV7-9 combines with J gene TRBJ2-5; 7 nucleotides align to TRBD2. Germline V gene lookup returns CDR1 SEHNR and CDR2 FQNEAQ (reference sequence). V dropped 4 bases and J dropped 0; count of bases not matched to a gene: 8. The CDR3 length is 16 residues. For the CDR3, the DNA is TGTGCCAGCAGCTCCGTGGGGGGGGATGACCAAGAGACCCAGTACTTC. It is translated as CASSSVGGDDQETQYF.

The chain recombines TRBV29-1 with TRBJ2-1, with 14 bases identical to TRBD2. Germline assignment: CDR1 SQVTM and CDR2 ANQGSEA. The ends lost 6 bases at V and 8 bases at J; junction bases unmatched: 6. The CDR3 runs to 14 residues. This CDR3 reads CSVDGTSGGYEQFF. CDR3 sequence (DNA): TGCAGCGTCGACGGGACTAGCGGGGGTTATGAGCAGTTCTTC.

This clonotype appeared a few times. The CDR3 here is CASSLASAGNYEQYF. The DNA for the CDR3 is TGTGCCAGCAGCTTAGCTTCCGCAGGAAACTACGAGCAGTACTTC. This chain joins TRBV7-8 and TRBJ2-7, with unresolved D. From germline, CDR1 is SGHVS and CDR2 FQNEAQ. Trimming took off 0 bases at V and 3 bases at J, with 12 bases between the two ends. The CDR3 spans 15 residues.

The chain recombines TRBV4-1 with TRBJ2-7; no clear D. The J call may be faulty, since TRBJ2-5 better matches the DNA end. Per the germline V gene, CDR1 is MGHRA and CDR2 is YSYEKL. The CDR3 contains 21 residues. In nucleotides, the CDR3 is TGCGCCAGCAGCCAAGAATTTGGATTAGACTCGAGCTACACGAAGAGAGAGACCCAGTACTTC. Translating gives CASSQEFGLDSSYTKRETQYF.

The gene calls are TRBV20-1 and TRBJ2-4, with a possible D match to TRBD2 (7 bases). Germline assignment: CDR1 DFQATT and CDR2 SNEGSKA (reference sequence). This CDR3 region has 12 residues. The CDR3 loop is CGARGGLGIQYF. As DNA, the CDR3 is TGCGGGGCAAGGGGGGGCTTGGGCATTCAGTACTTC.

The genes are TRBV2 and TRBJ1-4, with 11 bases that match TRBD1. Germline V gene data show CDR1 as SNHLY and CDR2 as FYNNEI. CDR3 length: 16 residues. The trim removed 6 bases at V and 3 bases at J, leaving 6 bases unmatched. The CDR3 DNA reads as TGTGCCAGCAGCCCGGACAGGGGGCTTGCTAATGAAAAACTGTTTTTT. Translation: CASSPDRGLANEKLFF.

This clonotype came up a few times. This rearrangement joins TRBV7-2 to TRBJ2-1; D ambiguous. This CDR3 region has 13 residues. CDR1 and CDR2 from the germline V gene are SGHTA and FQGNSA. Trimming stripped 1 base from V and 3 bases from J, with 4 bases between. The CDR3 reads CASSLGYYNEQFF. CDR3 coding DNA: TGTGCCAGCAGCTTAGGGTACTACAATGAGCAGTTCTTC.

The chain uses TRBV7-2 and TRBJ2-5; 12 positions agree with TRBD1. V gave up 5 bases and J gave up 5 bases; unmatched junction bases: 9. Germline lookup yields CDR1 SGHTA and CDR2 FQGNSA. There are 16 residues in the CDR3. In DNA form, the CDR3 reads TGTGCCAGCAGCAGATCCGGGACAGGGGGCGGCGAGACCCAGTACTTC. Protein: CASSRSGTGGGETQYF.

This clonotype showed up just a few times. V and J are TRBV11-2 and TRBJ2-7, with 8 bases that match TRBD1. After removal of 5 bases from V and 4 bases from J, the junction contained 4 bases not matched to a gene. The CDR3 extends over 13 amino acids. The germline CDR1 and CDR2 sequences are SGHAT and FQNNGV. The CDR3 sequence: CASSGDRSYEQYF. The CDR3 DNA follows: TGTGCCAGCAGCGGGGACAGGTCATACGAGCAGTACTTC.

J is TRBJ2-3 and V is TRBV20-1, with TRBD2 matching 8 bases. Looked up from germline, CDR1 is DFQATT and CDR2 is SNEGSKA (reference sequence). The CDR3 is made up of 14 amino acids. V shed 6 bases, J shed 1 base, and the junction held 6 bases outside the gene matches. The CDR3: CSALSGAGTDTQYF. The CDR3 DNA is TGCAGTGCCCTTAGCGGGGCGGGCACAGATACGCAGTATTTT.

The chain uses TRBV2 and TRBJ2-5; the match to TRBD2 covers 7 bases. Germline trimming cut 7 bases from V and 5 bases from J; bases unmatched to any gene: 7. The CDR3 extends over 13 amino acids. CDR1 is SNHLY and CDR2 is FYNNEI in the germline V gene. The CDR3 is CASTGGSGETQYF. The CDR3, as DNA: TGTGCCAGCACGGGGGGTTCGGGGGAGACCCAGTACTTC.

The chain carries TRBV5-1 and TRBJ2-2; D is unresolved. CDR1 SGHRS and CDR2 YFSETQ come from the germline V gene. This CDR3 contains 18 residues. Trimming cost V 0 bases and J 2 bases, with 17 bases left between them. CDR3 in amino acids: CASSLGRLLGNNTGELFF. Written as DNA, the CDR3 is TGCGCCAGCAGCTTGGGCCGTCTTCTGGGGAATAACACCGGGGAGCTGTTTTTT.

This chain joins TRBV7-9 and TRBJ1-1; 7 nucleotides align to TRBD1. Germline V gene sequence: CDR1 SEHNR, CDR2 FQNEAQ (reference sequence). V was pared by 3 bases and J by 3 bases, with 4 bases of the junction left unmatched. This CDR3 contains 14 residues. The CDR3 region is CASSFAGGDTEAFF. In nucleotides, the CDR3 is TGTGCCAGCAGCTTCGCAGGGGGAGACACTGAAGCTTTCTTT.

In this sample, this clonotype turned up a few times. The chain couples TRBV29-1 to TRBJ1-2; 9 bases map to TRBD1. V gave up 0 bases and J gave up 4 bases; unmatched junction bases: 3. CDR1 is SQVTM, CDR2 ANQGSEA, per germline. CDR3 size: 14 residues. This CDR3 reads CSVEERDRVYGYTF. CDR3 in DNA: TGCAGCGTTGAAGAGAGGGACAGGGTCTATGGCTACACCTTC.

The V call is TRBV14, the J call TRBJ1-1; D is perhaps TRBD1 (5 bases). The V and J ends lost 9 bases and 1 base respectively, with 6 bases between them. CDR3 length: 11 residues. CDR1 SGHDN and CDR2 FVKESK come from the germline V gene. In DNA, the CDR3 is TGTGCCAGTCAGGGGAACACTGAAGCTTTCTTT. This translates into CASQGNTEAFF.